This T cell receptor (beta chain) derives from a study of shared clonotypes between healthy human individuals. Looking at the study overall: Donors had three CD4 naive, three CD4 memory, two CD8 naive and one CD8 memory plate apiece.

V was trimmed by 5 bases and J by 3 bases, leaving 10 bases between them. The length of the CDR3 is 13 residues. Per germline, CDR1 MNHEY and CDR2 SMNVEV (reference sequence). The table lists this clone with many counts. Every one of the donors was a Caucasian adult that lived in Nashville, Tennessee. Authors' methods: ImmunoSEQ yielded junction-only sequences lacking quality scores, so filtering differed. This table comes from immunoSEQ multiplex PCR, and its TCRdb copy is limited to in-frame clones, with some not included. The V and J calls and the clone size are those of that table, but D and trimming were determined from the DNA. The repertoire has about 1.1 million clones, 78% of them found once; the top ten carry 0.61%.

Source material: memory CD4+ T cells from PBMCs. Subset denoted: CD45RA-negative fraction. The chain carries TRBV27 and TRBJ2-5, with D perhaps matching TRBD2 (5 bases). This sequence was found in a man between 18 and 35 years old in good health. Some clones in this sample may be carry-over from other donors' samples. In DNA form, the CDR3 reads TGTGCCAGCAGTCCCACGGGGAAAGAGACCCAGTACTTC. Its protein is CASSPTGKETQYF.